This T cell receptor (beta chain) is from a study of T cells expressing NK-cell markers. TCRdb re-called the 5' RACE reads and shows each CDR3 protein once, DNA omitted. The sample has about 260,000 distinct CDR3 sequences, and its top ten clones hold approximately 0.42%. CDR3 size: 12 residues. Germline values: CDR1 SGHVS, CDR2 FQNEAQ. The clonotype comes from a man between 18 and 29 years old in good health. The material sequenced was blood T cells: a sorted CD56 or NKG2C T cell subset, CD4+ or CD8+ T cells, or bulk PBMC T cells (not recorded which). This chain uses TRBV7-8 with TRBJ2-1; TCRdb selects TRBD1, and the lack of DNA leaves this call unchecked. CDR3 protein: CASSLAPSPQFF.